Each of the 27 T cell receptor beta chains below was sequenced from the same sample in a study of persistence of HIV-infected CD4 T cells. Nonspecific anti-CD3/anti-CD28 bead stimulation represents the broad CD4+ T cell repertoire. Sorting selected CD4+ T cells upregulating both CD40 ligand and CD69. Their antigen targets remain unknown. The libraries were made with immunoSEQ version 4 in survey mode. Assay: immunoSEQ multiplex PCR; the TCRdb copy retains only in-frame clones and omits some. The table has approximately 46,000 clones, 70% to 90% seen once; the top ten hold around 3.4%. The sequences come from CD4+ T cells sorted from PBMCs after approximately 19-hour stimulation, collected from a patient who received antiretroviral therapy. The receptors shown here come from an adult woman with HIV who was CMV-seropositive.

V and J are TRBV5-4 and TRBJ1-1; TRBD1 aligns across 12 bases. Trimming cost V 2 bases and J 5 bases; bases outside gene matches: 4. CDR3 length: 15 residues. CDR1 is SGHNT and CDR2 is YYREEE in the germline V gene (reference sequence). In DNA, the CDR3 is TGTGCCAGCAGCTTAGGGACAGGGGGCGCGACTGAAGCTTTCTTT. Its protein is CASSLGTGGATEAFF.

V is TRBV30 and J is TRBJ2-3; D gene uncertain. The germline V and J ends were trimmed by 4 bases and 4 bases, with 6 bases remaining between them. The CDR3 is 11 amino acids. Germline values: CDR1 GTSNPN, CDR2 SVGIG (reference sequence). CDR3 bases: TGTGCCTGGATGGGTCCAGATACGCAGTATTTT. Its protein is CAWMGPDTQYF.

Only a few counts were recorded for this clone. The chain uses TRBV28 and TRBJ1-1; D perhaps matches TRBD1 (6 bases). The CDR3 loop spans 14 amino acids. V was shortened by 6 bases and J by 1 base, with 12 bases between the two germline ends. In germline, CDR1 is MDHEN, CDR2 SYDVKM. The CDR3 nucleotides read TGTGCCAGCAGGTCCTCAGGGGCGAACACTGAAGCTTTCTTT. Encoded protein: CASRSSGANTEAFF.

The V and J genes are TRBV7-2 and TRBJ2-1; perhaps TRBD2 as D (6 bases). The CDR3 has 15 amino acids. Germline CDR1 reads SGHTA; CDR2 reads FQGNSA. The ends were cut back, 5 bases at V and 6 bases at J, with 17 bases in the middle. The CDR3 loop reads CASSKPTAGTNEQFF. Written as DNA, the CDR3 is TGTGCCAGCAGCAAACCGACGGCGGGGACCAATGAGCAGTTCTTC.

This chain uses TRBV5-4 with TRBJ2-7; D may be TRBD1 or TRBD2 (5 bases each). V was trimmed by 4 bases and J by 2 bases, leaving 13 bases between them. CDR3 length: 14 amino acids. The V gene's germline CDR1 is SGHNT and CDR2 YYREEE (reference sequence). CDR3 loop: CASSRDPNPYEQYF. The CDR3 bases are TGTGCCAGCAGCCGGGACCCAAATCCCTACGAGCAGTACTTC.

The rearrangement joins TRBV21-1 to TRBJ2-3; the D call in the table, TRBD1, was not verified against the DNA. TRBV21-1 is a documented pseudogene. The CDR3 contains 14 residues. The CDR3 coding sequence is TGTGCCAGAGTTACAGGGCCAAGCACAGATACGCAGTATTTT. This sequence encodes CARVTGPSTDTQYF.

The chain links TRBV2 to TRBJ1-2, with 8 bases matching TRBD1. Germline V gives CDR1 SNHLY, CDR2 FYNNEI. The junction had 7 bases not matched to a gene; V was cut back by 6 bases and J by 4 bases. The CDR3 has 14 amino acids. The CDR3 bases are TGTGCCAGCAGGACCGGGACAGGACTCTATGGCTACACCTTC. This translates into CASRTGTGLYGYTF.

The CDR3 DNA follows: TGTGCCAGCAGCCTACAACACGGGTTAGGAACAGATACGCAGTATTTT. This codes for CASSLQHGLGTDTQYF. This chain uses TRBV5-6 with TRBJ2-3; D is undetermined. CDR3 length: 16 amino acids. Between the trimmed V and J ends, which lost 4 bases and 3 bases, there was a span of 18 bases. Germline CDR1 SGHDT, CDR2 YYEEEE.

V gene TRBV2 combines with J gene TRBJ2-1, with TRBD1 identical over 10 bases. The V gene end was trimmed by 6 bases and the J gene end by 8 bases; junction bases not matched to a gene: 10. The CDR3 has 15 amino acids. Germline V gives CDR1 SNHLY, CDR2 FYNNEI. The CDR3 sequence: CASRGLTGGMDEQFF. CDR3 in DNA: TGTGCCAGCAGAGGCCTGACAGGGGGCATGGATGAGCAGTTCTTC.

The chain links TRBV7-9 to TRBJ1-1; 7 nucleotides agree with TRBD1. Germline V CDR1 and CDR2: SEHNR, FQNEAQ (reference sequence). Trimming at V came to 4 bases and at J to 1 base, leaving 6 bases not matched to a gene. The CDR3 contains 15 residues. In nucleotides, the CDR3 is TGTGCCAGCAGCTGGACCGGGACAGAGAACACTGAAGCTTTCTTT. Amino acids: CASSWTGTENTEAFF.

V usage is TRBV25-1 and J usage is TRBJ2-3, with 10 bases fitting TRBD1. Germline trimming cut 3 bases from V and 4 bases from J; bases unmatched to any gene: 7. Germline V gene sequence: CDR1 MGHDK, CDR2 SYGVNS. The CDR3 totals 16 residues. CDR3 coding DNA: TGTGCCAGCAGTGACCCTCACGGGACAGGGGCAGATACGCAGTATTTT. Amino acid sequence: CASSDPHGTGADTQYF.

This sequence joins TRBV2 and TRBJ2-5; TRBD2 matches at 13 bases. Germline V gene sequence: CDR1 SNHLY, CDR2 FYNNEI. V shed 10 bases, J shed 4 bases, and the junction held 6 bases outside the gene matches. The CDR3 length is 14 residues. CDR3: CATTSGGPGETQYF. The CDR3 region has the DNA TGTGCCACGACTAGCGGGGGGCCGGGAGAGACCCAGTACTTC. The whole variable domain, filled in from reference TRBV2 and TRBJ2-5, reads EPEVTQTPSHQVTQMGQEVILRCVPISNHLYFYWYRQILGQKVEFLVSFYNNEISEKSEIFDDQFSVERPDGSNFTLKIRSTKLEDSAMYFCATTSGGPGETQYFGPGTRLLVL.

V is TRBV2 and J is TRBJ1-1; possibly TRBD1 for D (6 bases). The CDR3 covers 13 residues. The germline gives CDR1 SNHLY, CDR2 FYNNEI. Between the trimmed V and J ends, which lost 7 bases and 3 bases, there was a span of 12 bases. CDR3 sequence (DNA): TGTGCCAGCAACAGGGAGTTGTACACTGAAGCTTTCTTT. The encoded protein is CASNRELYTEAFF.

J is TRBJ1-1 and V is TRBV6-1; 7 bases match TRBD1. Germline CDR1 is MNHNS and CDR2 is SASEGT. With 0 bases clipped from V and 2 bases from J, the junction kept 3 bases outside the gene matches. The CDR3 runs 15 residues. CDR3 amino acids: CASSEAGTVNTEAFF. CDR3 sequence (DNA): TGTGCCAGCAGTGAAGCGGGGACAGTTAACACTGAAGCTTTCTTT.

This clone was counted once. This chain uses TRBV28 with TRBJ1-2; D is unclear. The CDR3 spans 15 residues. CDR1 is MDHEN and CDR2 is SYDVKM in the germline V gene. V was shortened by 6 bases and J by 4 bases, with 18 bases between the two germline ends. As DNA, the CDR3 is TGTGCCAGCAGAACCTATCCCGCGTCGAGCTATGGCTACACCTTC. It specifies CASRTYPASSYGYTF.

The chain combines TRBV15 with TRBJ2-2; D may be TRBD1 or TRBD2 (5 bases each). The V and J ends lost 0 bases and 6 bases respectively, with 17 bases between them. Germline loops: CDR1 LNHNV, CDR2 YYDKDF (reference sequence). This CDR3 is built from 17 residues. CDR3 amino acids: CATSRDYPGRVSGELFF. CDR3 coding DNA: TGTGCCACCAGCAGAGATTACCCAGGGAGAGTTTCCGGGGAGCTGTTTTTT.

This rearrangement joins TRBV2 to TRBJ1-5; D is unclear. Germline loops: CDR1 SNHLY, CDR2 FYNNEI. The CDR3 extends over 13 amino acids. The V and J ends lost 3 bases and 7 bases respectively, with 10 bases between them. In nucleotides, the CDR3 is TGTGCCAGCAGTGACAGACGGGAGCAGCCCCAGCATTTT. Protein product: CASSDRREQPQHF. Based on the CDR3 plus reference TRBV2 and TRBJ1-5, the full variable domain is EPEVTQTPSHQVTQMGQEVILRCVPISNHLYFYWYRQILGQKVEFLVSFYNNEISEKSEIFDDQFSVERPDGSNFTLKIRSTKLEDSAMYFCASSDRREQPQHFGDGTRLSIL.

The sample holds a few counts of this clone. The CDR3 DNA follows: TGTGCCAGCAGCGCCTCAGGGGGACGGGGGCCCTACGAGCAGTACTTC. Protein sequence: CASSASGGRGPYEQYF. The chain uses TRBV11-3 and TRBJ2-7; tentatively, D is TRBD1 (7 bases). CDR1 and CDR2 from the germline V gene are SGHNT and YENEEA. This CDR3 region has 16 residues. V lost 5 bases and J 2 bases, leaving 19 bases between the germline ends.

The V call is TRBV28, the J call TRBJ2-6, with a weak D call TRBD1 (6 bases). The CDR3 is made up of 18 amino acids. Per germline, CDR1 MDHEN and CDR2 SYDVKM. Trimming cost V 3 bases and J 4 bases, with 19 bases left between them. As DNA, the CDR3 is TGTGCCAGCAGTTTTTATCGGACAGAGGGGACAGGGGCCAACGTCCTGACTTTC. It yields the protein CASSFYRTEGTGANVLTF.

The J gene is TRBJ2-2, the V gene TRBV28, with 10 bases aligning to TRBD2. The germline CDR1 and CDR2 sequences are MDHEN and SYDVKM. V shed 8 bases and J 1 base; nucleotides not matched to a gene: 4. There are 15 residues in the CDR3. CDR3 loop: CASAPSGRNTGELFF. Here the CDR3 DNA reads TGTGCCAGCGCACCTAGCGGGAGGAACACCGGGGAGCTGTTTTTT.

The V gene is TRBV4-2, the J gene TRBJ1-5, with D tentatively TRBD1 (5 bases). The V gene lost 0 bases and the J gene lost 7 bases, with 16 bases spanning the gap. CDR3 length: 16 residues. Germline-derived CDR1 and CDR2 are LGHNA and YNFKEQ. The CDR3 DNA reads as TGTGCCAGCAGCCAAGATCCGGGGCGCGGGGAGCAGCCCCAGCATTTT. Protein: CASSQDPGRGEQPQHF.

The rearrangement links TRBV5-4 to TRBJ2-7; 9 positions agree with TRBD1. CDR1 is SGHNT, CDR2 YYREEE, per germline (reference sequence). This CDR3 comprises 16 residues. Trimming at V came to 5 bases and at J to 5 bases, leaving 14 bases not matched to a gene. The CDR3 reads CASSSVPGGQGNEQYF. The DNA of the CDR3 is TGTGCCAGCAGTTCCGTCCCGGGGGGACAGGGAAACGAGCAGTACTTC.

The chain has TRBV10-2 and TRBJ2-1; TRBD2 matches at 13 bases. V gave up 4 bases and J gave up 8 bases; unmatched junction bases: 11. The CDR3 runs 17 residues. Germline-derived CDR1 and CDR2 are WSHSY and SAAADI. CDR3 residues: CASSANPGTSGIDEQFF. CDR3 bases: TGCGCCAGCAGTGCGAATCCCGGGACTAGCGGGATCGATGAGCAGTTCTTC.

The rearrangement uses TRBV10-3 and TRBJ2-3; 7 bases are shared with TRBD2. Trimming cost V 5 bases and J 5 bases; bases outside gene matches: 13. This CDR3 region has 16 residues. CDR1 and CDR2 from the germline V gene are ENHRY and SYGVKD. CDR3 coding DNA: TGTGCCATCAGTTCCGCTAGTGGGGGGGTGCAAGATACGCAGTATTTT. As protein: CAISSASGGVQDTQYF.

This clone has just a few counts. The chain employs TRBV27 and TRBJ1-6, with a tentative D call TRBD1 (5 bases). The CDR3 runs to 17 residues. Germline CDR1 MNHEY, CDR2 SMNVEV (reference sequence). Between the trimmed V and J ends, which lost 1 base and 9 bases, there was a span of 19 bases. The CDR3 bases are TGTGCCAGCAGTTTATTGGCGGGGATGAAAAGGGGTTCACCCCTCCACTTT. Residues: CASSLLAGMKRGSPLHF.

V is TRBV28 and J is TRBJ2-7; D unclear. The CDR3 is made up of 14 amino acids. Germline V gene sequence: CDR1 MDHEN, CDR2 SYDVKM. V lost 2 bases, J lost 2 bases, and 10 bases lay in between. CDR3 bases: TGTGCCAGCAGTTTAAGTGGGGTCCCCTACGAGCAGTACTTC. Residues: CASSLSGVPYEQYF.

The chain carries TRBV18 and TRBJ1-1, with D possibly being TRBD1 (5 bases). Germline values: CDR1 KGHSH, CDR2 LQKENI. The CDR3 is 16 amino acids. V was cut by 0 bases and J by 1 base, with 12 bases left in between. CDR3 coding DNA: TGTGCCAGCTCACCACCACGACAGATAACGAACACTGAAGCTTTCTTT. This gives the protein CASSPPRQITNTEAFF.